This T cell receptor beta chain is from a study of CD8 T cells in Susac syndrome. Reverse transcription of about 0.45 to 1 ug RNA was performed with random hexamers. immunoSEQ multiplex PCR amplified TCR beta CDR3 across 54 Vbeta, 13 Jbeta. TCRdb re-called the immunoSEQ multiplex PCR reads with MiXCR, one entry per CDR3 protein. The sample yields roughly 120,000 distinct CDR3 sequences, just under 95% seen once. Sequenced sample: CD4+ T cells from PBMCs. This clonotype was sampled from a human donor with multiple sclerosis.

The CDR3 loop is CASSTGPSRGAFF. CDR3 nucleotides: TGTGCCAGCAGTACGGGACCCTCCAGGGGAGCTTTCTTT. The chain links TRBV6-5 to TRBJ1-1; weak D call: TRBD1 (6 bases). The CDR3 covers 13 residues. V shed 5 bases and J shed 10 bases, with 17 bases lying between them. Germline CDR1 is MNHEY and CDR2 is SVGAGI.